Following are 18 T cell receptor beta chains from one sample sequenced in a study of blood T cell repertoires in COVID-19. Sequencing used immunoSEQ multiplex PCR; TCRdb keeps in-frame clones, though not all of them. The sample carries some 460,000 clones, 70% to 90% recorded once. The sequenced material came from PBMCs or T cells enriched from blood (not recorded which). Source of these receptors: a woman between 18 and 30 years old with acute COVID-19.

The V gene is TRBV10-3, the J gene TRBJ2-1; D may be TRBD2 (6 bases). Between the trimmed V and J ends, which lost 0 bases and 5 bases, there was a span of 14 bases. CDR3 length: 16 residues. Germline values: CDR1 ENHRY, CDR2 SYGVKD. The CDR3 here is CAISESRERRDNEQFF. The DNA for the CDR3 is TGTGCCATCAGTGAGTCGAGAGAGCGGAGGGACAATGAGCAGTTCTTC.

The chain is built from TRBV7-3 and TRBJ1-5; 11 positions agree with TRBD1. Germline values: CDR1 SGHTA, CDR2 FQGTGA. The ends lost 5 bases at V and 2 bases at J; junction bases unmatched: 14. CDR3 size: 19 residues. The CDR3 DNA reads TGTGCCAGCAGCCTAGCCCGGACAGGGGGCCTTCTCCGCAATCAGCCCCAGCATTTT. Protein: CASSLARTGGLLRNQPQHF.

This chain uses TRBV29-1 with TRBJ1-2, with 8 bases aligning to TRBD1. This CDR3 has 14 amino acids. V lost 5 bases to trimming and J lost 1 base; unmatched junction nucleotides: 6. Per germline, CDR1 SQVTM and CDR2 ANQGSEA. The CDR3: CSVYRGSFNYGYTF. CDR3 bases: TGCAGCGTTTACAGGGGGAGTTTTAACTATGGCTACACCTTC.

This clone was seen only once. The V call is TRBV11-2, the J call TRBJ2-3; 7 bases match TRBD2. The CDR3 spans 14 residues. With 1 base clipped from V and 7 bases from J, the junction kept 5 bases outside the gene matches. Germline V gives CDR1 SGHAT, CDR2 FQNNGV. CDR3 in amino acids: CASSLGGGAYTQYF. The CDR3 nucleotides read TGTGCCAGCAGCTTAGGGGGGGGAGCTTATACGCAGTATTTT.

The chain carries TRBV29-1 and TRBJ1-1, with a tentative D call TRBD1 (5 bases). V lost 5 bases, J lost 5 bases, and 9 bases lay in between. CDR1 SQVTM and CDR2 ANQGSEA come from the germline V gene. There are 11 residues in the CDR3. The CDR3 is CSVYDRTEAFF. The CDR3 DNA follows: TGCAGCGTTTATGACAGAACTGAAGCTTTCTTT.

V gene TRBV7-8 combines with J gene TRBJ1-6; D is uncertain. Trimming took 5 bases from V and 7 from J, leaving 15 bases between them. The CDR3 totals 15 residues. The germline gives CDR1 SGHVS, CDR2 FQNEAQ. The CDR3 DNA sequence: TGTGCCAGCAGCGCCGGGGTGGCGGCAAATTCACCCCTCCACTTT. Protein product: CASSAGVAANSPLHF.

V usage is TRBV6-5 and J usage is TRBJ2-3; TRBD2 matches 9 bases. Germline V CDR1 and CDR2: MNHEY, SVGAGI. V shed 1 base, J shed 2 bases, and the junction held 4 bases outside the gene matches. The CDR3 spans 16 residues. As DNA, the CDR3 is TGTGCCAGCAGTTACTTAGCGGGGGAGCTCACAGATACGCAGTATTTT. This translates into CASSYLAGELTDTQYF.

The chain employs TRBV19 and TRBJ1-1; 9 positions agree with TRBD1. The CDR3 consists of 16 residues. CDR1 LNHDA and CDR2 SQIVND come from the germline V gene (reference sequence). Trimming removed 3 bases from V and 3 bases from J; junction bases left unmatched: 8. In DNA form, the CDR3 reads TGTGCCAGTAGTATGGGACAGGGAACGGGGTACACTGAAGCTTTCTTT. Its translation: CASSMGQGTGYTEAFF.

The chain carries TRBV6-5 and TRBJ1-2; TRBD1 matches 10 bases. CDR3 length: 13 amino acids. The ends lost 6 bases at V and 8 bases at J; junction bases unmatched: 6. The germline gives CDR1 MNHEY, CDR2 SVGAGI. The CDR3 coding sequence is TGTGCCAGCAGGAACGGGACAGGGGTAGGCTACACCTTC. It encodes CASRNGTGVGYTF.

V is TRBV27 and J is TRBJ2-7; D uncertain. Germline-derived CDR1 and CDR2 are MNHEY and SMNVEV (reference sequence). The CDR3 is 13 amino acids. Trimming took 3 bases from V and 2 from J, leaving 8 bases between them. The CDR3 spells CASSFGPAYEQYF. CDR3 DNA: TGTGCCAGCAGTTTTGGGCCTGCCTACGAGCAGTACTTC.

The V gene is TRBV28, the J gene TRBJ2-4; 7 positions match TRBD1. Trimming cost V 5 bases and J 1 base; bases outside gene matches: 2. CDR1 MDHEN and CDR2 SYDVKM come from the germline V gene. The CDR3 is 14 amino acids. CDR3 coding DNA: TGTGCCAGCAGTGCACAGGGGGCCAAAAACATTCAGTACTTC. Its translation: CASSAQGAKNIQYF. The variable domain in full, with the rest retrieved from reference TRBV28 and TRBJ2-4, is DVKVTQSSRYLVKRTGEKVFLECVQDMDHENMFWYRQDPGLGLRLIYFSYDVKMKEKGDIPEGYSVSREKKERFSLILESASTNQTSMYLCASSAQGAKNIQYFGAGTRLSVL.

This clone was seen more than once but under ten times. The chain links TRBV5-6 to TRBJ2-7; maybe TRBD2 (7 bases). Trimming cost V 6 bases and J 7 bases, with 20 bases left between them. The germline CDR1 and CDR2 sequences are SGHDT and YYEEEE. This CDR3 is built from 14 residues. The CDR3 DNA sequence: TGTGCCAGCACCCTGCGGGGGCCGGGGGGAGAGCAGTACTTC. Amino acid sequence: CASTLRGPGGEQYF.

This clone was seen only once. This rearrangement joins TRBV4-3 to TRBJ1-5; possibly TRBD1 for D (6 bases). This CDR3 region has 15 residues. The V gene's germline CDR1 is LGHNA and CDR2 YSLEER. V lost 3 bases, J lost 3 bases, and 12 bases lay in between. CDR3 amino acids: CASSQDTGFNQPQHF. Here the CDR3 DNA reads TGCGCCAGCAGCCAGGATACAGGGTTCAATCAGCCCCAGCATTTT.

This clone has a handful of counts. V usage is TRBV6-2 or TRBV6-3 and J usage is TRBJ2-1; no definite D call. Trimming cost V 2 bases and J 0 bases, with 14 bases left between them. Germline lookup yields CDR1 MNHEY and CDR2 SVGEGT. The CDR3 totals 17 residues. The CDR3 DNA is TGTGCCAGCAGTTACGATCCAGCACTAAGCTCCTACAATGAGCAGTTCTTC. Its translation is CASSYDPALSSYNEQFF.

This chain joins TRBV4-1 and TRBJ2-1, with 8 bases fitting TRBD2. This CDR3 contains 15 residues. V gave up 1 base and J gave up 4 bases; unmatched junction bases: 3. CDR1 is MGHRA and CDR2 is YSYEKL in the germline V gene. In DNA form, the CDR3 reads TGCGCCAGCAGCCAAGTCCAGCGGGGGTACAATGAGCAGTTCTTC. This codes for CASSQVQRGYNEQFF.

This chain connects TRBV12-3 or TRBV12-4 to TRBJ1-3; 7 nucleotides align to TRBD1. The CDR3 spans 13 residues. Germline trimming cut 10 bases from V and 4 bases from J; bases unmatched to any gene: 7. In nucleotides, the CDR3 is TGTGCCATAGATTCGACAGGGGGAAACACCATATATTTT. Encoded protein: CAIDSTGGNTIYF.

V and J are TRBV28 and TRBJ2-1; D uncertain. The CDR3 length is 17 residues. Per the germline V gene, CDR1 is MDHEN and CDR2 is SYDVKM. Trimming pared 6 bases from V and 5 bases from J, leaving 23 bases between. Here the CDR3 DNA reads TGTGCCAGCAGCCCTAGGCGGTTATCGGTGACCCACAATGAGCAGTTCTTC. Translating it yields CASSPRRLSVTHNEQFF.

This rearrangement joins TRBV7-9 to TRBJ1-6; TRBD1 aligns across 7 bases. The CDR3 has 14 residues. CDR1 SEHNR and CDR2 FQNEAQ come from the germline V gene (reference sequence). Trimming at V came to 1 base and at J to 11 bases, leaving 5 bases not matched to a gene. The CDR3 coding sequence is TGTGCCAGCAGCTTAGACAGGGGTATGACACCCCTCCACTTT. This codes for CASSLDRGMTPLHF.